This T cell receptor (beta chain) was documented in a study of blood T cell repertoires in COVID-19. About the research overall: Samples taken during acute and convalescent COVID-19 were collected in the United States, Italy and Spain. T cells, B-cell-depleted T cells, or PBMCs supplied cDNA or gDNA.

V dropped 0 bases and J dropped 8; count of bases not matched to a gene: 3. Germline CDR1 MNHNY, CDR2 SVGAGI (reference sequence). CDR3 length equals 15 residues. Method: immunoSEQ multiplex PCR; TCRdb's copy keeps in-frame clones and lacks some. The sample contains about 160,000 clones, over 85% of which appear only once. The chain has TRBV6-6 and TRBJ1-4; 10 bases agree with TRBD1. This receptor was taken from an older woman with COVID-19, enrolled during active disease. The sample taken for sequencing was peripheral blood. As DNA, the CDR3 is TGTGCCAGCAGTTACTCAGGACAGGGGGGGGAAAAACTGTTTTTT. It specifies CASSYSGQGGEKLFF.